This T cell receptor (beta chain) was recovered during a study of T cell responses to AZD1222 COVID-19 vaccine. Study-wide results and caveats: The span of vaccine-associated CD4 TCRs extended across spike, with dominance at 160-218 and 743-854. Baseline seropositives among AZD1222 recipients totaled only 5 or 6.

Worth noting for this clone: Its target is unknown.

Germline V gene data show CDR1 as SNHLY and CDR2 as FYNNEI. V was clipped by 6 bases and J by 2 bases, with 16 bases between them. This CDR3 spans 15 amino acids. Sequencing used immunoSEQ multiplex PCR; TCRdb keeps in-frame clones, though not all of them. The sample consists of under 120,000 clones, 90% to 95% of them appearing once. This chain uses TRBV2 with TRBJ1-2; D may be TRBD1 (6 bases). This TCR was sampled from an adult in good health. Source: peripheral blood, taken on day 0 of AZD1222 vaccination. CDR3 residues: CASRERGTLNYGYTF. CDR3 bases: TGTGCCAGCAGGGAACGAGGGACACTAAACTATGGCTACACCTTC.